This T cell receptor beta chain was identified in a study of CD4 T cells in relation to SARS-CoV-2 and coronaviruses. Assay used: immunoSEQ multiplex PCR; TCRdb lists only in-frame clones, some missing. The sample contains about 55,000 clones, about nine tenths of which appear only once. Study conclusions and caveats: No crossreactivity against non-spike viral proteins was tested here.

As for this clone: The antigen is unknown.

Unexposed donor CD4+ T cells date from about 2010-2019, before the COVID-19 pandemic. V was shortened by 5 bases and J by 2 bases, with 8 bases between the two germline ends. CDR3 length: 13 amino acids. Germline CDR1 reads MNHEY; CDR2 reads SMNVEV (reference sequence). The TCR was taken from a human donor in good health. The V and J genes are TRBV27 and TRBJ2-3, with D unclear. Input material: memory CD4+ T cells from PBMCs. CDR3 in DNA: TGTGCCAGCAGTCGCTATTCCACAGATACGCAGTATTTT. The encoded protein is CASSRYSTDTQYF.